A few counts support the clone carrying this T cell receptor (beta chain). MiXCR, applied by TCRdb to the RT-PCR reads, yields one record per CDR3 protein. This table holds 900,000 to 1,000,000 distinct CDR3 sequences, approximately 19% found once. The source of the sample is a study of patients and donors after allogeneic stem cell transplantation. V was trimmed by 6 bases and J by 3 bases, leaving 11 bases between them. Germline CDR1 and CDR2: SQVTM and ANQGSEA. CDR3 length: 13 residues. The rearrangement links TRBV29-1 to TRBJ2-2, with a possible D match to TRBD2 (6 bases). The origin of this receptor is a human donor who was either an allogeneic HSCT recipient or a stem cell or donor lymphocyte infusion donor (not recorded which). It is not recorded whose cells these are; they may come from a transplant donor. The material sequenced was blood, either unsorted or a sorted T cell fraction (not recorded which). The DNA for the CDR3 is TGCAGCGTCGGGGGTGGATACACCGGGGAGCTGTTTTTT. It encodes CSVGGGYTGELFF.